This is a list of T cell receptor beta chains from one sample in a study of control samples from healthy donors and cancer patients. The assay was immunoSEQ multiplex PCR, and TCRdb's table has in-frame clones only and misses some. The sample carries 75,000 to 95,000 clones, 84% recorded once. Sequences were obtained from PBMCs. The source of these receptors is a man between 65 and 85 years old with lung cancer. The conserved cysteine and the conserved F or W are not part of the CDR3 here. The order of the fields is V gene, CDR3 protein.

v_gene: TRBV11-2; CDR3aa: ASSRGGARSGNTIY
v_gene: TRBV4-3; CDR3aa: ASSQDRGANTEAF
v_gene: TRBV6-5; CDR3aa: ASSYSGPGGYT
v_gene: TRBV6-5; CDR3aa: ASRSTDTNYGYT
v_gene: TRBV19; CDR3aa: ASSRTSGGSYSYEQY
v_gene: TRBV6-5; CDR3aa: ASGNNYEQY
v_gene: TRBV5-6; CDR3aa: ASSLAWGADTQY
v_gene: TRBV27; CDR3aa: ASSFDVTGGNTEAF
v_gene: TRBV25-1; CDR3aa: ASGGRGTDTQY
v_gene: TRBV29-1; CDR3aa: SVGWGDEKLF
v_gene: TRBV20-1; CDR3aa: SASYGGVSKAF
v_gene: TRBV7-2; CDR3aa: ASSFVTGGRGEQY
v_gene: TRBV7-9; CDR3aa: ASSATGWGDNEQF
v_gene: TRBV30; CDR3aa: AWLTEGQGLGYT
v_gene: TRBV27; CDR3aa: ASSLQNLPGELF
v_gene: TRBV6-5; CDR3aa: ASSQGQDYEQY
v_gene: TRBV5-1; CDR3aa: ASSSTDTQY
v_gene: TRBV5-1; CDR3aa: ASSLVQGGIQY
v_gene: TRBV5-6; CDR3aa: ASSLVGVGDTQY
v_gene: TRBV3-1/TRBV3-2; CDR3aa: ASSHLNDEQY
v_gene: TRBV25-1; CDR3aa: ASSGGGARTDTQY
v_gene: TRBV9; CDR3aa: ASSVEVNFLNEQF
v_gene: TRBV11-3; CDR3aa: ASSLGQGSSYEQY
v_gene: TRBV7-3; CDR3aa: ASSSGQAWETQY
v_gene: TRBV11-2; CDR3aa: ASSPRQGTYEQY
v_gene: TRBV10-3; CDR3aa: AISERGGNQPQH
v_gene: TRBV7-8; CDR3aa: ASSLGTVNYGYT
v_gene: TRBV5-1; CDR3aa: ASSPGLAGAQSQKETQY
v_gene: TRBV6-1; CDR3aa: ASSAGIWGSGANVLT
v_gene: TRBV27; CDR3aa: ASSQGTASGNEQF
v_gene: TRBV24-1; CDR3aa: ATSDLLAYGTGELF
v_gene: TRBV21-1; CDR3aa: ASSKPVDVSNQPQH
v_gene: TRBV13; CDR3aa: ASSLGDRREQY
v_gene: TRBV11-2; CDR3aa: ASSLDGGDHTEAF
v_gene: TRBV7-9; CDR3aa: ASSLAQVSTDTQY
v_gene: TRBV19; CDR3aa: ASSSGQGNTQY
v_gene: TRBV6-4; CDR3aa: ASSDSGLASFRTGELF
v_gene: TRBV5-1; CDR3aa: ASSWGQLYEQY
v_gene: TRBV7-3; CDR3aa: ASSPTGSDTQY
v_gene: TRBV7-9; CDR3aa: ASSPILAGNNEQF
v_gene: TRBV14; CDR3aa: ASSQDLPGTHGSTQY
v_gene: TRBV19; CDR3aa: ASSIENSSPLIEAF
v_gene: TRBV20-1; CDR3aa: SASPSGGGWEQF
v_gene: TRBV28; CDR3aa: ASSFGSGGVTDTQY